The 20 T cell receptor beta chains in this list originate from one sample, sequenced in a study of cytomegalovirus exposure and HLA in healthy donors. It was with 60 Vbeta and 13 Jbeta primers that the PCR ran. The protocol was immunoSEQ multiplex PCR, while the TCRdb copy is restricted to in-frame clones and leaves out a portion. The sample yields around 190,000 clones, 78% seen once. Sample: PBMCs. These receptors all come from a woman younger than 45 in good health and CMV-seropositive.

The CDR3 sequence is CASRITGAPIYEQYF. The CDR3 region has the DNA TGTGCCAGCAGGATCACAGGGGCGCCGATCTACGAGCAGTACTTC. The rearrangement links TRBV2 to TRBJ2-7; 7 positions match TRBD1. The germline gives CDR1 SNHLY, CDR2 FYNNEI. The ends lost 6 bases at V and 3 bases at J; junction bases unmatched: 11. The CDR3 spans 15 residues.

The rearrangement joins TRBV29-1 to TRBJ1-2; TRBD1 aligns across 8 bases. The J segment lost 6 bases and the V segment lost 4 bases, leaving 10 bases of the junction unmatched. The CDR3 consists of 14 residues. Germline CDR1 reads SQVTM; CDR2 reads ANQGSEA. CDR3 in amino acids: CSVAGGRDDNGYTF. The CDR3, as DNA: TGCAGCGTTGCAGGGGGCCGAGACGACAATGGCTACACCTTC. Drawing the rest from reference TRBV29-1 and TRBJ1-2, the complete variable domain is SAVISQKPSRDICQRGTSLTIQCQVDSQVTMMFWYRQQPGQSLTLIATANQGSEATYESGFVIDKFPISRPNLTFSTLTVSNMSPEDSSIYLCSVAGGRDDNGYTFGSGTRLTVV.

The chain uses TRBV4-2 and TRBJ2-7; TRBD1 agrees at 11 bases. With 2 bases clipped from V and 5 bases from J, the junction kept 5 bases outside the gene matches. CDR3 size: 15 residues. The germline gives CDR1 LGHNA, CDR2 YNFKEQ. This CDR3 reads CASSQRTGGRNEQYF. The DNA of the CDR3 is TGTGCCAGCAGCCAAAGGACAGGGGGCCGAAACGAGCAGTACTTC.

The CDR3 DNA follows: TGCGCCAGCAGCTTGGGTACGGTGGATGAGCAGTTCTTC. It translates to CASSLGTVDEQFF. This sequence joins TRBV5-1 and TRBJ2-1; D gene ambiguous. Germline CDR1 reads SGHRS; CDR2 reads YFSETQ. V lost 0 bases to trimming and J lost 8 bases, with 9 bases between them. This CDR3 spans 13 amino acids.

V and J are TRBV7-2 and TRBJ2-3; no reliable D call. This CDR3 is built from 14 residues. Per germline, CDR1 SGHTA and CDR2 FQGNSA. Trimming cost V 1 base and J 6 bases, with 11 bases left between them. CDR3 in amino acids: CASSLGSREDTQYF. CDR3 DNA sequence: TGTGCCAGCAGCTTAGGCTCCCGCGAGGATACGCAGTATTTT.

The J gene is TRBJ2-5, the V gene TRBV5-5; D unresolved. The germline V gene has CDR1 SGHKS and CDR2 YYEKEE (reference sequence). V lost 4 bases and J lost 1, with 23 bases in between. The CDR3 runs to 18 residues. The CDR3 sequence is CASSQARRWAFSQETQYF. In DNA form, the CDR3 reads TGTGCCAGCAGCCAGGCGCGACGGTGGGCCTTCAGCCAAGAGACCCAGTACTTC.

This chain connects TRBV6-4 to TRBJ2-3, with 8 bases that match TRBD2. This CDR3 is built from 13 residues. Germline CDR1 reads MRHNA; CDR2 reads SNTAGT. V gave up 8 bases and J gave up 3 bases; unmatched junction bases: 4. CDR3 region: CASRGLETDTQYF. The CDR3 nucleotides read TGTGCCAGCCGGGGACTAGAAACAGATACGCAGTATTTT.

The V call is TRBV30, the J call TRBJ1-2, with D tentatively TRBD1 (6 bases). The CDR3 is 13 residues long. V lost 0 bases and J lost 8, with 13 bases in between. The germline gives CDR1 GTSNPN, CDR2 SVGIG (reference sequence). DNA of the CDR3: TGTGCCTGGAGTGTGGGGGCCCCGTCAGGCTACACCTTC. Its translation: CAWSVGAPSGYTF.

V gene TRBV9 combines with J gene TRBJ2-3; D call uncertain. Germline CDR1 is SGDLS and CDR2 is YYNGEE. Deletions cut 2 bases from V and 5 bases from J, with 9 bases between. The CDR3 covers 13 residues. Here the CDR3 reads CASSVSPRDTQYF. CDR3 coding DNA: TGTGCCAGCAGCGTTTCCCCCCGAGATACGCAGTATTTT.

The chain uses TRBV6-1 and TRBJ1-2; D is unclear. The ends were cut back, 9 bases at V and 4 bases at J, with 21 bases in the middle. CDR1 MNHNS and CDR2 SASEGT come from the germline V gene. The CDR3 is 15 amino acids. The CDR3 here is CASATTAAASYGYTF. Written as DNA, the CDR3 is TGTGCCAGTGCCACCACTGCGGCAGCTTCCTATGGCTACACCTTC.

As for this clone: Other DNA variants within this sample encode the same CDR3. This sequence joins TRBV11-2 and TRBJ2-5; tentative D call: TRBD1 (6 bases). Trimming cost V 5 bases and J 2 bases, with 9 bases left between them. Germline loops: CDR1 SGHAT, CDR2 FQNNGV. The CDR3 is made up of 13 amino acids. This CDR3 is CASSLDRQETQYF. DNA for the CDR3: TGTGCCAGCAGCCTCGACAGGCAAGAGACCCAGTACTTC.

The chain employs TRBV19 and TRBJ2-7; weak D call: TRBD2 (6 bases). V was cut by 3 bases and J by 6 bases, with 9 bases left in between. Germline V lookup: CDR1 LNHDA, CDR2 SQIVND (reference sequence). The CDR3 consists of 12 residues. CDR3 nucleotide sequence: TGTGCCAGTAGTATCCCCGGGGGCGAGCAGTACTTC. This encodes CASSIPGGEQYF.

The rearrangement uses TRBV7-8 and TRBJ1-1; a possible D gene is TRBD1 (5 bases). This CDR3 is 15 amino acids long. Looked up from germline, CDR1 is SGHVS and CDR2 is FQNEAQ. The V and J ends lost 7 bases and 5 bases respectively, with 20 bases between them. The CDR3 is CASTGRTGERTEAFF. The CDR3 DNA sequence: TGTGCCAGCACCGGCCGTACAGGCGAGAGGACTGAAGCTTTCTTT.

J is TRBJ2-7 and V is TRBV28; 9 positions match TRBD1. With V trimmed by 6 bases and J by 6 bases, 6 bases remained unmatched. CDR3 length: 13 amino acids. CDR1 and CDR2 (germline): MDHEN, SYDVKM. The CDR3 region is CASSLQGASEQYF. The CDR3 nucleotides are TGTGCCAGCAGCTTACAGGGGGCTAGCGAGCAGTACTTC.

This chain uses TRBV30 with TRBJ2-2; no reliable D call. Germline lookup yields CDR1 GTSNPN and CDR2 SVGIG (reference sequence). The CDR3 is 14 amino acids. With 3 bases removed from V and 0 bases from J, the gap between germline ends came to 8 bases. The DNA of the CDR3 is TGTGCCTGGAGGATACCAGCGAACACCGGGGAGCTGTTTTTT. It specifies CAWRIPANTGELFF.

This chain connects TRBV5-4 to TRBJ1-1; the D is unclear. In germline, CDR1 is SGHNT, CDR2 YYREEE (reference sequence). There are 13 residues in the CDR3. Trimming took off 0 bases at V and 0 bases at J, with 3 bases between the two ends. The CDR3 region has the DNA TGTGCCAGCAGCTTGGATATGAACACTGAAGCTTTCTTT. Amino acid sequence: CASSLDMNTEAFF.

The chain links TRBV4-1 to TRBJ1-2; the match to TRBD1 covers 8 bases. The CDR3 loop spans 15 amino acids. The V and J ends lost 0 bases and 6 bases, in that order; junction bases with no gene match: 6. Germline V CDR1 and CDR2: MGHRA, YSYEKL. The DNA of the CDR3 is TGCGCCAGCAGCCAAGATCGCCAGGGGGCGGATGGCTACACCTTC. Amino acid sequence: CASSQDRQGADGYTF.

This sequence joins TRBV13 and TRBJ2-7; weak D call: TRBD2 (7 bases). The CDR3 consists of 12 residues. CDR1 and CDR2 from the germline V gene are PRHDT and FYEKMQ (reference sequence). V lost 5 bases, J lost 6 bases, and 11 bases lay in between. The CDR3 reads CASSRGGGEQYF. CDR3 coding DNA: TGTGCCAGCAGCCGGGGAGGGGGCGAGCAGTACTTC. The full variable domain, with the rest looked up from reference TRBV13 and TRBJ2-7, is AAGVIQSPRHLIKEKRETATLKCYPIPRHDTVYWYQQGPGQDPQFLISFYEKMQSDKGSIPDRFSAQQFSDYHSELNMSSLELGDSALYFCASSRGGGEQYFGPGTRLTVT.

The chain links TRBV5-1 to TRBJ1-6, with D perhaps matching TRBD1 (5 bases). CDR3 length: 15 amino acids. Germline loops: CDR1 SGHRS, CDR2 YFSETQ. Trimming pared 4 bases from V and 7 bases from J, leaving 15 bases between. This CDR3 is CASSRGGDRNSPLHF. Written as DNA, the CDR3 is TGCGCCAGCAGCCGTGGGGGGGATCGAAATTCACCCCTCCACTTT.

About this clone itself: As the CDR3 is not closed by the conserved phenylalanine or tryptophan, this likely results from a read error. It is unclear where the CDR3 begins or ends on the DNA, so no DNA is shown, and the CDR3 is as TCRdb lists it. The chain employs TRBV28 and TRBJ2-4; the table gives TRBD2 as D, unverified against the DNA. Germline V gene lookup returns CDR1 MDHEN and CDR2 SYDVKM. The CDR3 contains 12 residues when both ends are counted. CDR3 loop: CASSLRSGRSAV.